Listed below are T cell receptor beta chains from one sample, sequenced in a study of shared T cell receptors in the human thymus. Generated by immunoSEQ multiplex PCR, the TCRdb table keeps only in-frame clones and is missing some. The table lists 600,000 or so clones, around 87% of them singletons. These data also formed part of another study, on human thymus T cells.

Sequencing was done on a sample of thymocytes. All receptors come from a boy under two years old with a congenital heart defect. Both conserved end residues are part of each CDR3. A D gene is named only where the DNA matches it firmly. A row's size may be missing; if present it is once, few, many or a size class.

size | D | J | V | DNA | CDR3
- | TRBD1 | TRBJ1-6 | TRBV27 | TGTGCCAGCAGCGACGGACAGGGAAAGGCGGATTTTTCACCCCTCCACTTT | CASSDGQGKADFSPLHF
- | TRBD2 | TRBJ2-3 | TRBV6-5 | TGTGCCAGCAGCCCCGCGGGGGAGGATACGCAGTATTTT | CASSPAGEDTQYF
- | - | TRBJ2-7 | TRBV2 | TGTGCCAGCACCGGCACAGCAAAAACCTACGAGCAGTACTTC | CASTGTAKTYEQYF
- | TRBD1 | TRBJ1-5 | TRBV30 | TGTGCCTGGAGTCGGGGTGAAGTTAGGGACAGGACAGATCAGCCCCAGCATTTT | CAWSRGEVRDRTDQPQHF
- | - | TRBJ1-5 | TRBV19 | TGTGCCAGTAGTATCCGAATCGGCAGGATAAATCAGCCCCAGCATTTT | CASSIRIGRINQPQHF
- | TRBD1 | TRBJ1-2 | TRBV4-3 | TGCGCCAGTAGCCAATCCCAGGGGGACAGGGCATTCTATGGCTACACCTTC | CASSQSQGDRAFYGYTF
- | TRBD1 | TRBJ1-5 | TRBV28 | TGTGCCAGCAGTACGGGACCGGGACAGGGTGGCGGTTGGGCGGGACAGCCCCAGCATTTT | CASSTGPGQGGGWAGQPQHF
- | - | TRBJ2-3 | TRBV5-4 | TGTGCCAGCAGCGGCATAATCGGGACATCGAGCACAGATACGCAGTATTTT | CASSGIIGTSSTDTQYF
- | - | TRBJ1-4 | TRBV9 | TGTGCCAGCAGCGTAGCTTCAGGGTTTGGTGAAAAACTGTTTTTT | CASSVASGFGEKLFF
- | TRBD1 | TRBJ2-7 | TRBV6-5 | TGTGCCAGCAGTTACAGGACAGGGGGAAGGTACGAGCAGTACTTC | CASSYRTGGRYEQYF
- | TRBD2 | TRBJ2-1 | TRBV30 | TGTGCCTGGAGTAGTATGGTAGCGGGGCACAATGAGCAGTTCTTC | CAWSSMVAGHNEQFF
once | - | TRBJ2-7 | TRBV9 | TGTGCCAGCAGCGTAACGGACAGCACCTACGAGCAGTACTTC | CASSVTDSTYEQYF
- | TRBD2 | TRBJ2-2 | TRBV15 | TGTGCCACCAGCAGAGTGGCTAGCGGGAGTAACGGGGAGCTGTTTTTT | CATSRVASGSNGELFF
- | TRBD1 | TRBJ2-2 | TRBV9 | TGTGCCAGCAGGGGACAGGACCAAGCGAACACCGGGGAGCTGTTTTTT | CASRGQDQANTGELFF
once | - | TRBJ2-3 | TRBV29-1 | TGCAGCGTTGAAGTCCCCGGACAATCAGATACGCAGTATTTT | CSVEVPGQSDTQYF
few | - | TRBJ1-3 | TRBV4-3 | TGCGCCAGCAGCCAAGTTGGTGGGGGCGCCGGAAACACCATATATTTT | CASSQVGGGAGNTIYF
- | - | TRBJ2-5 | TRBV19 | TGTGCCAGTAGTATTCCCGGTTCCCAAGAGACCCAGTACTTC | CASSIPGSQETQYF
- | - | TRBJ1-1 | TRBV11-2 | TGTGCCAGCAGCTTACGGTTCAATAACACTGAAGCTTTCTTT | CASSLRFNNTEAFF
- | - | TRBJ2-1 | TRBV4-1 | TGCGCCAGCAGCCAAGATGAAACAGGGTGGACCTACAATGAGCAGTTCTTC | CASSQDETGWTYNEQFF
- | - | TRBJ2-1 | TRBV6-5 | TGTGCCAGCAGCCAGGGTCCAGGCAATGAGCAGTTCTTC | CASSQGPGNEQFF
- | - | TRBJ2-4 | TRBV4-3 | TGCGCCAGCAGCCAAGATAAGTTGCAGGGGCTAAACATTCAGTACTTC | CASSQDKLQGLNIQYF
once | TRBD2 | TRBJ2-7 | TRBV5-4 | TGTGCCAGCAGGCCGGGACTAGCGGGGACCTACGAGCAGTACTTC | CASRPGLAGTYEQYF
- | - | TRBJ1-5 | TRBV2 | TGTGCCAGCCGGCAGGCTGGGCGGCCCCAGCATTTT | CASRQAGRPQHF
- | - | TRBJ2-7 | TRBV30 | TGTGCCTGGAGTTTTGCCTCGGGGTTACAAGTCCGCGAGCAGTACTTC | CAWSFASGLQVREQYF
- | TRBD2 | TRBJ2-7 | TRBV2 | TGTGCCAGCAGCGGTAGCGGGGGGGCTGACGAGCAGTACTTC | CASSGSGGADEQYF
- | - | TRBJ1-2 | TRBV5-4 | TGTGCCAGCAGCTGGGGTGGACAGCAAGTTGCCAACTATGGCTACACCTTC | CASSWGGQQVANYGYTF
once | TRBD1 | TRBJ1-1 | TRBV6-5 | TGTGCCAGCAGTTATCCCTCACAGGGGAGAGACACTGAAGCTTTCTTT | CASSYPSQGRDTEAFF
- | TRBD2 | TRBJ2-3 | TRBV15 | TGTGCCACCAGCAGGAGGACTAGCGGGGGTTCAGATACGCAGTATTTT | CATSRRTSGGSDTQYF
few | - | TRBJ1-2 | TRBV5-5 | TGTGCCAGCGGTGGGGCCTATGGCTACACCTTC | CASGGAYGYTF